These 26 T cell receptor beta chains were sequenced from one sample in a study of T cell repertoires in cytomegalovirus infection. These TCRs' antigens remain unknown. TCRdb reanalysed the reads using MiXCR and keeps one entry per CDR3 protein. The table lists around 900,000 distinct CDR3 sequences, around 32% of them singletons. The input for sequencing was cultured CD8+ T cells from PBMCs, taken from culture after CMV antigen stimulation. These receptors all stem from a human donor in good health (CMV status not recorded). Some clones in this sample may be carry-over from other donors' samples.

This clonotype was counted only a few times. As DNA, the CDR3 is TGTGCCAGCAGCCCCCGGGACAGCTACTCTGGAAACACCATATATTTT. Translating gives CASSPRDSYSGNTIYF. V usage is TRBV3-1 and J usage is TRBJ1-3, with 7 bases matching TRBD1. The CDR3 length is 16 residues. V shed 4 bases, J shed 0 bases, and the junction held 6 bases outside the gene matches. Germline CDR1 reads LGHDT; CDR2 reads YNNKEL (reference sequence).

J is TRBJ1-2 and V is TRBV9; 9 bases map to TRBD1. Germline CDR1 is SGDLS and CDR2 is YYNGEE. This CDR3 is built from 19 residues. Trimming at V came to 4 bases and at J to 0 bases, leaving 16 bases not matched to a gene. In nucleotides, the CDR3 is TGTGCCAGCAGCCGATTAACTGACAGGGGGAGGGTAGCTAACTATGGCTACACCTTC. Protein sequence: CASSRLTDRGRVANYGYTF.

The chain is built from TRBV6-5 and TRBJ2-1; a weak D match, TRBD2 (7 bases). CDR1 and CDR2 from the germline V gene are MNHEY and SVGAGI. The CDR3 is 15 amino acids. Deletions cut 2 bases from V and 7 bases from J, with 15 bases between. CDR3 region: CASSYVAGAQNEQFF. CDR3 coding DNA: TGTGCCAGCAGTTACGTCGCGGGGGCCCAGAATGAGCAGTTCTTC.

The gene calls are TRBV11-2 and TRBJ1-1; 7 bases are a match to TRBD1. Germline-derived CDR1 and CDR2 are SGHAT and FQNNGV. This CDR3 has 14 residues. V lost 1 base to trimming and J lost 4 bases; unmatched junction nucleotides: 3. The CDR3 here is CASSLVGTATEAFF. The CDR3 DNA sequence: TGTGCCAGCAGCTTAGTTGGGACAGCCACTGAAGCTTTCTTT. Together with reference TRBV11-2 and TRBJ1-1, the CDR3 gives the full variable domain: EAGVAQSPRYKIIEKRQSVAFWCNPISGHATLYWYQQILGQGPKLLIQFQNNGVVDDSQLPKDRFSAERLKGVDSTLKIQPAKLEDSAVYLCASSLVGTATEAFFGQGTRLTVV.

About this clonotype: With a much larger clone just one base away, this may be a read error. The gene calls are TRBV7-8 and TRBJ2-1; no reliable D call. Trimming took off 7 bases at V and 7 bases at J, with 20 bases between the two ends. Germline assignment: CDR1 SGHVS and CDR2 FQNEAQ. The CDR3 spans 15 residues. CDR3 region: CASTLLEGAQNEQFF. The CDR3 DNA follows: TGTGCCAGCACCCTCCTTGAAGGCGCCCAGAATGAGCAGTTCTTC.

In its sample, this clonotype was seen many times. This chain links TRBV7-8 with TRBJ2-1; TRBD2 matches at 8 bases. Unmatched junction bases numbered 13, after V lost 0 bases and J lost 3 bases. The CDR3 has 19 residues. The V gene's germline CDR1 is SGHVS and CDR2 FQNEAQ. The CDR3 here is CASSLAGRGRGGYYNEQFF. The CDR3 nucleotides are TGTGCCAGCAGCTTAGCCGGGCGAGGTCGGGGGGGATACTACAATGAGCAGTTCTTC.

This clonotype has at least ten counts. The chain couples TRBV24-1 to TRBJ2-5, with D tentatively TRBD2 (5 bases). The V gene lost 5 bases and the J gene lost 4 bases, with 16 bases spanning the gap. CDR3 size: 15 residues. Germline CDR1 is KGHDR and CDR2 is SFDVKD. This chain's CDR3 is CATSGWTDGGETQYF. The CDR3, as DNA: TGTGCCACCAGTGGCTGGACCGACGGAGGAGAGACCCAGTACTTC.

This chain connects TRBV5-4 to TRBJ1-1; D gene unclear. CDR3 length equals 14 residues. V was cut by 0 bases and J by 0 bases, with 6 bases left in between. CDR1 is SGHNT, CDR2 YYREEE, per germline (reference sequence). The CDR3 loop reads CASSLAAMNTEAFF. The CDR3 DNA follows: TGTGCCAGCAGCTTGGCGGCCATGAACACTGAAGCTTTCTTT.

The genes are TRBV18 and TRBJ2-2, with a possible D match to TRBD1 (6 bases). The CDR3 spans 16 residues. Trimming removed 0 bases from V and 3 bases from J, with 11 bases in between. Germline CDR1 reads KGHSH; CDR2 reads LQKENI. CDR3 in amino acids: CASSPPTGYDTGELFF. Written as DNA, the CDR3 is TGTGCCAGCTCACCACCAACAGGGTATGACACCGGGGAGCTGTTTTTT.

Concerning this clonotype itself: Mismatch with germline at one junction end may stem from a read error. This chain links TRBV14 with TRBJ2-3; 9 bases are a match to TRBD1. The CDR3 extends over 16 amino acids. Germline lookup yields CDR1 SGHDN and CDR2 FVKESK. CDR3 in DNA: TGTGCCGGCAGCTTGGACAGGGGTGTCGGAACAGATACGCAGTATTTT. Translating gives CAGSLDRGVGTDTQYF.

This clonotype was counted a few times. The rearrangement uses TRBV6-1 and TRBJ2-1; D gene uncertain. The CDR3 contains 12 residues. V dropped 5 bases and J dropped 7 bases, with 9 bases sitting between them. Germline V lookup: CDR1 MNHNS, CDR2 SASEGT. For the CDR3, the DNA is TGTGCCAGCAGTTCGTACGGTAATGAGCAGTTCTTC. This encodes CASSSYGNEQFF.

This rearrangement joins TRBV6-5 to TRBJ2-2; D may be TRBD1 or TRBD2 (6 bases each). With 5 bases removed from V and 4 bases from J, the gap between germline ends came to 17 bases. The CDR3 has 16 residues. Germline V gene lookup returns CDR1 MNHEY and CDR2 SVGAGI. The CDR3 nucleotides read TGTGCCAGCAGTGCCGGGGCCGGGGGCTTCACCGGGGAGCTGTTTTTT. This translates into CASSAGAGGFTGELFF.

This clonotype was detected only a few times. The CDR3 nucleotides are TGTGCCAGCAGTTACAGGGACCATCAGCCCCAGCATTTT. This codes for CASSYRDHQPQHF. The V call is TRBV6-5, the J call TRBJ1-5; a weak D match, TRBD1 (5 bases). The CDR3 length is 13 residues. V was cut by 2 bases and J by 5 bases, with 7 bases left in between. Germline V gene lookup returns CDR1 MNHEY and CDR2 SVGAGI.

This clonotype was observed a few times. The rearrangement links TRBV7-6 to TRBJ2-1; 11 nucleotides line up with TRBD2. The CDR3 contains 15 residues. The trim removed 5 bases at V and 8 bases at J, leaving 8 bases unmatched. In germline, CDR1 is SGHVS, CDR2 FNYEAQ. The CDR3 region has the DNA TGTGCCAGCAGCCCAGACGGACTAGCGGGCGATGAGCAGTTCTTC. Encoded protein: CASSPDGLAGDEQFF. The complete variable domain, with remaining parts taken from reference TRBV7-6 and TRBJ2-1, reads GAGVSQSPRYKVTKRGQDVALRCDPISGHVSLYWYRQALGQGPEFLTYFNYEAQQDKSGLPNDRFSAERPEGSISTLTIQRTEQRDSAMYRCASSPDGLAGDEQFFGPGTRLTVL.

This clonotype was recorded a few times. The gene calls are TRBV14 and TRBJ1-1; D gene uncertain. The CDR3 is 13 amino acids. V was clipped by 1 base and J by 4 bases, with 7 bases between them. Germline values: CDR1 SGHDN, CDR2 FVKESK. DNA of the CDR3: TGTGCCAGCAGCCAAGTACCCGTCACTGAAGCTTTCTTT. Residues: CASSQVPVTEAFF.

The rearrangement joins TRBV19 to TRBJ1-5; a weak D match, TRBD1 (6 bases). CDR1 is LNHDA and CDR2 is SQIVND in the germline V gene (reference sequence). This CDR3 has 15 amino acids. V gave up 7 bases and J gave up 2 bases, with 15 bases separating them. CDR3 loop: CASTGGLRGNQPQHF. The CDR3 region has the DNA TGTGCCAGTACCGGGGGCCTTAGGGGCAATCAGCCCCAGCATTTT.

This chain uses TRBV20-1 with TRBJ2-6; D call uncertain. The germline gives CDR1 DFQATT, CDR2 SNEGSKA (reference sequence). The V end was cut by 7 bases, the J end by 3 bases, with 10 bases between. This CDR3 region has 13 residues. The CDR3 protein is CSGLGYGANVLTF. CDR3 coding DNA: TGCAGTGGTCTGGGTTATGGGGCCAACGTCCTGACTTTC.

The DNA of the CDR3 is TGCAGTGGTCCGGGACAGGTTAATTCTGGAAACACCATATATTTT. Its protein product is CSGPGQVNSGNTIYF. The genes are TRBV20-1 and TRBJ1-3; 8 bases line up with TRBD1. The CDR3 covers 15 residues. CDR1 and CDR2 from the germline V gene are DFQATT and SNEGSKA (reference sequence). With V trimmed by 7 bases and J by 1 base, 9 bases remained unmatched.

This clonotype was counted only a few times. The chain links TRBV6-1 to TRBJ2-3, with unresolved D. V was trimmed by 6 bases and J by 2 bases, leaving 12 bases between them. CDR3 size: 14 residues. Germline CDR1 reads MNHNS; CDR2 reads SASEGT. The DNA for the CDR3 is TGTGCCAGCAGCCTTATAGGCGACACAGATACGCAGTATTTT. It codes for CASSLIGDTDTQYF.

As DNA, the CDR3 is TGTGCCAGCAGCGGGCCACAGGGGTTATCCTACGAGCAGTACTTC. Translating gives CASSGPQGLSYEQYF. The chain couples TRBV7-9 to TRBJ2-7, with 7 bases that match TRBD1. The CDR3 length is 15 residues. The germline CDR1 and CDR2 sequences are SEHNR and FQNEAQ (reference sequence). Trimming took 5 bases from V and 1 from J; bases not matched to a gene: 8. Based on the CDR3 plus reference TRBV7-9 and TRBJ2-7, the full variable domain is DTGVSQNPRHKITKRGQNVTFRCDPISEHNRLYWYRQTLGQGPEFLTYFQNEAQLEKSRLLSDRFSAERPKGSFSTLEIQRTEQGDSAMYLCASSGPQGLSYEQYFGPGTRLTVT.

V and J are TRBV10-2 and TRBJ1-1; 8 nucleotides line up with TRBD1. Germline V CDR1 and CDR2: WSHSY, SAAADI. The length of the CDR3 is 16 residues. Trimming removed 6 bases from V and 0 bases from J; junction bases left unmatched: 9. CDR3 region: CASSEDRVSMNTEAFF. The DNA for the CDR3 is TGCGCCAGCAGCGAGGACAGGGTTTCTATGAACACTGAAGCTTTCTTT.

This clonotype showed up just a few times. The genes are TRBV6-5 and TRBJ1-3, with D perhaps TRBD1 (5 bases). Per germline, CDR1 MNHEY and CDR2 SVGAGI. V lost 2 bases and J 3 bases, leaving 8 bases between the germline ends. This CDR3 region has 14 residues. CDR3 sequence (DNA): TGTGCCAGCAGTTACGGGGGAATTGGAAACACCATATATTTT. Protein: CASSYGGIGNTIYF.

The chain carries TRBV7-6 and TRBJ2-5, with D perhaps matching TRBD1 or TRBD2 (5 bases each). Trimming pared 1 base from V and 1 base from J, leaving 25 bases between. The CDR3 is 20 amino acids. Germline V gene sequence: CDR1 SGHVS, CDR2 FNYEAQ. CDR3 region: CASSLDRRGLNGALQETQYF. The CDR3 bases are TGTGCCAGCAGCTTAGACCGAAGGGGCCTTAACGGGGCACTCCAAGAGACCCAGTACTTC.

This clonotype was recorded a few times. V is TRBV7-6 and J is TRBJ2-1, with a possible D match to TRBD2 (6 bases). Germline V lookup: CDR1 SGHVS, CDR2 FNYEAQ. The CDR3 is made up of 14 amino acids. Trimming pared 5 bases from V and 8 bases from J, leaving 16 bases between. The CDR3 spells CASSHSGKGDEQFF. CDR3 in DNA: TGTGCCAGCAGCCATAGCGGAAAAGGGGATGAGCAGTTCTTC.

V usage is TRBV10-3 and J usage is TRBJ2-7, with a weak D call TRBD2 (5 bases). The CDR3 is 14 residues long. Trimming stripped 6 bases from V and 3 bases from J, with 15 bases between. Germline CDR1 reads ENHRY; CDR2 reads SYGVKD. The CDR3 nucleotides are TGTGCCATCAGAGGCGGAGGAATTAACTACGAGCAGTACTTC. Translated, it gives CAIRGGGINYEQYF.

This chain connects TRBV12-3 or TRBV12-4 to TRBJ1-2; D ambiguous. V lost 2 bases, J lost 3 bases, and 10 bases lay in between. The length of the CDR3 is 14 residues. CDR3 sequence reads: CASSLRLGDYGYTF. The DNA of the CDR3 is TGTGCCAGCAGTTTAAGGCTCGGGGACTATGGCTACACCTTC.